The next 30 T cell receptor beta chains were all read from a single sample in a study of blood T cell repertoires in COVID-19. Repertoires were generated with immunoSEQ multiplex PCR, while TCRdb's copy carries only in-frame clones and drops some. Of more than 85,000 clones listed, about 85% are singletons. The sequenced sample consisted of peripheral blood. The receptors derive from a man older than 75 with acute or convalescent COVID-19.

The chain carries TRBV15 and TRBJ1-2; 9 bases map to TRBD1. Losses at the gene ends were 0 bases for V and 9 bases for J; bases not matched to a gene: 8. The CDR3 has 15 amino acids. Germline values: CDR1 LNHNV, CDR2 YYDKDF (reference sequence). CDR3 in amino acids: CATSREDPGQGRYTF. In nucleotides, the CDR3 is TGTGCCACCAGCAGAGAAGACCCGGGACAGGGTCGCTACACCTTC.

This clone is a singleton in its sample. The V call is TRBV6-6, the J call TRBJ2-3; D unclear. V was trimmed by 0 bases and J by 7 bases, leaving 11 bases between them. The germline CDR1 and CDR2 sequences are MNHNY and SVGAGI (reference sequence). The CDR3 totals 14 residues. CDR3 sequence (DNA): TGTGCCAGCAGTTACTCCCAGGTAGACAATACGCAGTATTTT. Its protein is CASSYSQVDNTQYF.

V gene TRBV10-3 combines with J gene TRBJ1-1; D gene uncertain. CDR1 is ENHRY and CDR2 is SYGVKD in the germline V gene. Trimming removed 10 bases from V and 4 bases from J, with 22 bases in between. The CDR3 is 15 residues long. The CDR3 sequence: CATRDLAAGSTEAFF. CDR3 in DNA: TGTGCCACCCGGGATCTTGCCGCCGGGAGCACTGAAGCTTTCTTT.

This chain's CDR3 is CASSATSSGRYEQYF. The CDR3 bases are TGTGCCAGCAGCGCAACCTCTAGCGGGAGGTACGAGCAGTACTTC. The genes are TRBV9 and TRBJ2-7, with TRBD2 identical over 11 bases. Trimming took 3 bases from V and 4 from J; bases not matched to a gene: 6. The CDR3 totals 15 residues. Germline V lookup: CDR1 SGDLS, CDR2 YYNGEE. The entire variable domain, with the rest obtained from reference TRBV9 and TRBJ2-7, is as follows: DSGVTQTPKHLITATGQRVTLRCSPRSGDLSVYWYQQSLDQGLQFLIQYYNGEERAKGNILERFSAQQFPDLHSELNLSSLELGDSALYFCASSATSSGRYEQYFGPGTRLTVT.

The chain links TRBV7-9 to TRBJ2-3; 16 bases fit TRBD2. Losses at the gene ends were 11 bases for V and 6 bases for J; bases not matched to a gene: 11. The CDR3 length is 16 residues. Germline values: CDR1 SEHNR, CDR2 FQNEAQ (reference sequence). The CDR3 loop is CAGPGLAGGPSDTQYF. The CDR3 region has the DNA TGTGCCGGTCCGGGACTAGCGGGAGGGCCCTCGGATACGCAGTATTTT. Full variable domain (rest looked up from reference TRBV7-9 and TRBJ2-3): DTGVSQNPRHKITKRGQNVTFRCDPISEHNRLYWYRQTLGQGPEFLTYFQNEAQLEKSRLLSDRFSAERPKGSFSTLEIQRTEQGDSAMYLCAGPGLAGGPSDTQYFGPGTRLTVL.

This clone was counted once. V gene TRBV19 combines with J gene TRBJ1-1, with D possibly TRBD1 on 6 matching bases. Germline V CDR1 and CDR2: LNHDA, SQIVND (reference sequence). The germline V and J ends were trimmed by 3 bases and 5 bases, with 13 bases remaining between them. The CDR3 covers 14 residues. The CDR3 DNA reads TGTGCCAGTAGTATCTCAACAGGGAGTACTGAAGCTTTCTTT. It translates to CASSISTGSTEAFF.

The chain carries TRBV19 and TRBJ1-3, with D maybe TRBD1 (6 bases). V was pared by 10 bases and J by 2 bases, with 15 bases between. Germline CDR1 and CDR2: LNHDA and SQIVND (reference sequence). The CDR3 contains 14 residues. CDR3 DNA sequence: TGTGCCACACAGGGCAACAGTCCTGGAAACACCATATATTTT. Translating gives CATQGNSPGNTIYF.

This clone was found a few times. This chain uses TRBV12-3 or TRBV12-4 with TRBJ1-1, with D hard to call. Trimming took off 3 bases at V and 1 base at J, with 3 bases between the two ends. The length of the CDR3 is 12 residues. The CDR3, as DNA: TGTGCCAGCAGTTTCCGGAACACTGAAGCTTTCTTT. This sequence encodes CASSFRNTEAFF.

The V and J genes are TRBV7-2 and TRBJ2-5; D perhaps matches TRBD1 (6 bases). CDR1 SGHTA and CDR2 FQGNSA come from the germline V gene. The CDR3 runs 13 residues. V was clipped by 3 bases and J by 3 bases, with 8 bases between them. CDR3 sequence: CASSFGTKETQYF. CDR3 nucleotide sequence: TGTGCCAGCAGCTTTGGGACAAAAGAGACCCAGTACTTC.

This clone was counted only a few times. The CDR3 DNA reads TGTGCCAGCAGTTTGAGGAACACCGGGGAGCTGTTTTTT. This encodes CASSLRNTGELFF. This sequence joins TRBV28 and TRBJ2-2; no reliable D call. The CDR3 consists of 13 residues. Germline CDR1 and CDR2: MDHEN and SYDVKM. The V end lost 3 bases, the J end lost 1 base, and 3 bases lay between the germline ends.

The chain uses TRBV7-6 and TRBJ1-3, with 7 bases aligning to TRBD1. The CDR3 contains 15 residues. J gave up 0 bases and V 4 bases, and 3 bases lay outside the gene matches. CDR1 SGHVS and CDR2 FNYEAQ come from the germline V gene. CDR3 in amino acids: CASSSGQISGNTIYF. DNA of the CDR3: TGTGCCAGCAGCTCGGGACAGATCTCTGGAAACACCATATATTTT.

The rearrangement joins TRBV28 to TRBJ1-1; 7 bases map to TRBD1. Trimming cost V 4 bases and J 3 bases; bases outside gene matches: 2. Germline CDR1 is MDHEN and CDR2 is SYDVKM. The CDR3 spans 13 residues. As DNA, the CDR3 is TGTGCCAGCAGTTCAGGGGGGTACACTGAAGCTTTCTTT. Encoded protein: CASSSGGYTEAFF.

V usage is TRBV25-1 and J usage is TRBJ1-1, with D possibly matching TRBD1 (6 bases). The CDR3 sequence is 14 residues long. V lost 1 base, J lost 5 bases, and 11 bases lay in between. Germline lookup yields CDR1 MGHDK and CDR2 SYGVNS. The CDR3 reads CASSEFGGGTEAFF. The CDR3 region has the DNA TGTGCCAGCAGTGAATTTGGGGGCGGAACTGAAGCTTTCTTT.

The genes are TRBV7-3 and TRBJ2-2, with TRBD2 identical over 10 bases. The CDR3 extends over 15 amino acids. Germline V gene lookup returns CDR1 SGHTA and CDR2 FQGTGA. The ends lost 1 base at V and 6 bases at J; junction bases unmatched: 2. The CDR3 loop is CASSLMSGRAGELFF. As DNA, the CDR3 is TGTGCCAGCAGCTTAATGAGCGGGAGGGCCGGGGAGCTGTTTTTT.

The chain employs TRBV28 and TRBJ1-2; no definite D call. The CDR3 has 15 residues. V lost 3 bases to trimming and J lost 0 bases, with 11 bases between them. Germline V gives CDR1 MDHEN, CDR2 SYDVKM. The CDR3 DNA reads as TGTGCCAGCAGTTTTTTTCCTGGAGCTAACTATGGCTACACCTTC. Translating gives CASSFFPGANYGYTF.

This chain uses TRBV20-1 with TRBJ2-3; D gene ambiguous. This CDR3 contains 11 residues. Trimming removed 3 bases from V and 2 bases from J, with 3 bases in between. The germline gives CDR1 DFQATT, CDR2 SNEGSKA (reference sequence). The CDR3 DNA reads as TGCAGTGCTAGCTCCACAGATACGCAGTATTTT. Translating gives CSASSTDTQYF.

CDR3 DNA sequence: TGTGCCAGCAGCTTACAGGGGGCGGACACTGAAGCTTTCTTT. This translates into CASSLQGADTEAFF. This sequence joins TRBV11-3 and TRBJ1-1, with 8 bases fitting TRBD1. V trimming: 2 bases; J trimming: 3 bases; junction bases outside the gene matches: 2. The CDR3 runs to 14 residues. Germline CDR1 is SGHNT and CDR2 is YENEEA.

V and J are TRBV3-1 (or the pseudogene TRBV3-2) and TRBJ2-1; TRBD2 agrees at 7 bases. V shed 8 bases, J shed 7 bases, and the junction held 11 bases outside the gene matches. In germline, CDR1 is LGHDT, CDR2 YNNKEL (reference sequence). This CDR3 is built from 14 residues. As DNA, the CDR3 is TGTGCCAGCTCACGAGCGGGACGGAGGAATGAGCAGTTCTTC. It translates to CASSRAGRRNEQFF.

The chain carries TRBV19 and TRBJ2-2; 14 nucleotides align to TRBD2. V shed 5 bases and J 6 bases; nucleotides not matched to a gene: 5. Germline V CDR1 and CDR2: LNHDA, SQIVND (reference sequence). There are 16 residues in the CDR3. CDR3 loop: CASSSRLAGGPGELFF. The CDR3 DNA reads as TGTGCCAGTAGTTCGCGACTAGCGGGAGGGCCCGGGGAGCTGTTTTTT. The variable domain in full, with the rest retrieved from reference TRBV19 and TRBJ2-2, is DGGITQSPKYLFRKEGQNVTLSCEQNLNHDAMYWYRQDPGQGLRLIYYSQIVNDFQKGDIAEGYSVSREKKESFPLTVTSAQKNPTAFYLCASSSRLAGGPGELFFGEGSRLTVL.

The V gene is TRBV2, the J gene TRBJ1-5; D possibly corresponds to TRBD1 (5 bases). CDR1 is SNHLY, CDR2 FYNNEI, per germline. V was pared by 4 bases and J by 0 bases, with 10 bases between. This CDR3 region has 15 residues. The CDR3 region is CASSGQGYSNQPQHF. The CDR3 nucleotides are TGTGCCAGCAGTGGCCAGGGATATAGCAATCAGCCCCAGCATTTT. The whole variable domain, filled in from reference TRBV2 and TRBJ1-5, reads EPEVTQTPSHQVTQMGQEVILRCVPISNHLYFYWYRQILGQKVEFLVSFYNNEISEKSEIFDDQFSVERPDGSNFTLKIRSTKLEDSAMYFCASSGQGYSNQPQHFGDGTRLSIL.

The chain links TRBV27 to TRBJ1-3; TRBD1 agrees at 7 bases. Trimming at V came to 10 bases and at J to 2 bases, leaving 8 bases not matched to a gene. The CDR3 length is 14 residues. Per the germline V gene, CDR1 is MNHEY and CDR2 is SMNVEV (reference sequence). The CDR3 reads CATRQGNTGNTIYF. The CDR3 DNA is TGTGCCACCCGACAGGGAAATACTGGAAACACCATATATTTT.

The genes are TRBV6-5 and TRBJ1-1, with D tentatively TRBD1 (6 bases). The CDR3 consists of 15 residues. V shed 7 bases and J shed 4 bases, with 19 bases lying between them. The germline V gene has CDR1 MNHEY and CDR2 SVGAGI. The DNA of the CDR3 is TGTGCCAGCAATCTAGTAGGACAGTTCGGCACTGAAGCTTTCTTT. As protein: CASNLVGQFGTEAFF.

This clone was seen a handful of times. J is TRBJ2-1 and V is TRBV6-2 or TRBV6-3, with D possibly TRBD2 on 5 matching bases. From germline, CDR1 is MNHEY and CDR2 SVGEGT. The CDR3 covers 16 residues. Trimming left V 1 base short and J 0 bases short, with 10 bases between. The CDR3: CASSYFWRSSYNEQFF. CDR3 sequence (DNA): TGTGCCAGCAGTTACTTCTGGAGGAGCTCCTACAATGAGCAGTTCTTC.

The chain couples TRBV27 to TRBJ2-1, with 8 bases fitting TRBD1. Germline assignment: CDR1 MNHEY and CDR2 SMNVEV (reference sequence). There are 16 residues in the CDR3. J lost 9 bases, V lost 6 bases, and 16 bases had no gene match. The CDR3 nucleotides are TGTGCCAGCAGCCGCGGACGGGACAGGCTATCCTCTGAGCAGTTCTTC. This sequence encodes CASSRGRDRLSSEQFF.

The rearrangement links TRBV19 to TRBJ2-4; 10 bases map to TRBD1. V shed 1 base and J 0 bases; nucleotides not matched to a gene: 6. The length of the CDR3 is 18 residues. Germline values: CDR1 LNHDA, CDR2 SQIVND (reference sequence). For the CDR3, the DNA is TGTGCCAGTAGTATAGGGTGGGACAGGGGTCTAGCCAAAAACATTCAGTACTTC. It is translated as CASSIGWDRGLAKNIQYF.

The chain combines TRBV6-5 with TRBJ1-3, with 10 bases lining up with TRBD1. Germline CDR1 and CDR2: MNHEY and SVGAGI. CDR3 length equals 13 residues. J was trimmed by 3 bases and V by 8 bases; bases with no gene match: 1. The CDR3, as DNA: TGTGCCAGCGGACAGGGGGGTGGAAACACCATATATTTT. The encoded protein is CASGQGGGNTIYF.

The DNA for the CDR3 is TGTGCCAGCAGTCTTCCGGGACAGGGCCCCCTAGAGCAGTACTTC. This codes for CASSLPGQGPLEQYF. The rearrangement links TRBV6-2 or TRBV6-3 to TRBJ2-7; TRBD1 agrees at 9 bases. The CDR3 is 15 residues long. Germline values: CDR1 MNHEY, CDR2 SVGEGT. Germline trimming cut 5 bases from V and 7 bases from J; bases unmatched to any gene: 12.

The chain recombines TRBV10-2 with TRBJ1-3, with no clear D. V lost 8 bases, J lost 0 bases, and 11 bases lay in between. The CDR3 length is 14 residues. Germline CDR1 WSHSY, CDR2 SAAADI. CDR3 loop: CASAPGRSGNTIYF. CDR3 in DNA: TGCGCCAGCGCCCCAGGCCGCTCTGGAAACACCATATATTTT.

V and J are TRBV28 and TRBJ2-5; 8 bases match TRBD2. V trimming: 6 bases; J trimming: 4 bases; junction bases outside the gene matches: 10. The CDR3 has 15 residues. Per the germline V gene, CDR1 is MDHEN and CDR2 is SYDVKM. The CDR3 loop reads CASSNPGGKGETQYF. CDR3 DNA: TGTGCCAGCAGCAACCCGGGGGGGAAGGGAGAGACCCAGTACTTC.

As DNA, the CDR3 is TGCAGTGCCGGGACAGGGGTAGTAGCTTTCTTT. Amino acids: CSAGTGVVAFF. This chain connects TRBV20-1 to TRBJ1-1; TRBD1 matches 10 bases. From germline, CDR1 is DFQATT and CDR2 SNEGSKA (reference sequence). V was clipped by 6 bases and J by 10 bases; unmatched bases: 5. There are 11 residues in the CDR3.